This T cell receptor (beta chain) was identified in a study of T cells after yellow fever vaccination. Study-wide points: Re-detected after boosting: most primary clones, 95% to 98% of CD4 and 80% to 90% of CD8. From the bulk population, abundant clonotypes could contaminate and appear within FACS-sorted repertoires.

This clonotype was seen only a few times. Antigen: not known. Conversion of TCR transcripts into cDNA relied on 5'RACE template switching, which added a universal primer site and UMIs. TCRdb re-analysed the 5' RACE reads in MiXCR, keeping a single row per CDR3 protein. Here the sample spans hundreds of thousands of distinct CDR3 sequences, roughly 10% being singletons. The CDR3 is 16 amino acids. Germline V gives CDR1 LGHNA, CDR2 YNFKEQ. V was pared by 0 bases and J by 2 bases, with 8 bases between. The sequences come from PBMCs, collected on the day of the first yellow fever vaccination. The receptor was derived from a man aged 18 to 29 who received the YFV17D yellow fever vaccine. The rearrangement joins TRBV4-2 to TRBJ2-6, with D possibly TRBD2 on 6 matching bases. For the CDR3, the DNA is TGTGCCAGCAGCCAAGAGGCGGGAACTGGGGCCAACGTCCTGACTTTC. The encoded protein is CASSQEAGTGANVLTF.